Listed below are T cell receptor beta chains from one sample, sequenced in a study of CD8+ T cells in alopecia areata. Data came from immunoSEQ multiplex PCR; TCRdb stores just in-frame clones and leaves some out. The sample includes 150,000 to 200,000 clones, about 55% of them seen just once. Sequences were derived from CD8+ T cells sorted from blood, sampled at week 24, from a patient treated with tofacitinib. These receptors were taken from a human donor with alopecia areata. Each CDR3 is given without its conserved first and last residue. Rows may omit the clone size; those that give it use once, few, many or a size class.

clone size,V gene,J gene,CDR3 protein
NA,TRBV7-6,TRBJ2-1,ASSGSYNEQF
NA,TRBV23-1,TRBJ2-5,ASSQLRQETQY
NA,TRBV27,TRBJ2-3,ASTEGGLAGGSSTDTQY
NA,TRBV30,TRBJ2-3,AWSISGGASDTQY
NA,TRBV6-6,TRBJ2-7,ASSPGGGQGAREQY
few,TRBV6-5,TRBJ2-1,ASSPQTGNYNEQF
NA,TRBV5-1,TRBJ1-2,ASSRDRGDGYT
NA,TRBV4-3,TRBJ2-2,ASSQDTQGGTGELF
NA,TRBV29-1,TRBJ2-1,SVEDPSSSYNEQF
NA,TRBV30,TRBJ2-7,AWSLGTGGGEQY
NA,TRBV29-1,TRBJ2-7,SVGGEQHEQY
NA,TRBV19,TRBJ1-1,ASSIDYDRDLEAF
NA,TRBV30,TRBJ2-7,AGTVSGAYEQY
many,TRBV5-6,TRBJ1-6,ASAPGNSPLH
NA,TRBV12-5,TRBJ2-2,ASGSAGVGELF
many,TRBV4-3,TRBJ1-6,ASSQEAGTGASPLH
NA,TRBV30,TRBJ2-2,AWSVSGNTGELF
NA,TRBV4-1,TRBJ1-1,ASSQGGRTEAF
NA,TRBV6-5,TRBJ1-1,ASSYSGGEAF
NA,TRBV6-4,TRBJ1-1,ASSAGVGDEAF
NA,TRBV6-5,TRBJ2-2,ASSLVGDAGELF
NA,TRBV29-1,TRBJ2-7,SASGPPAGEQY
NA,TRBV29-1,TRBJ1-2,SAHTGGLGGYT
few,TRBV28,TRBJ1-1,ASRDTNTEAF
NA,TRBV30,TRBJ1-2,AWNQGTYGYT
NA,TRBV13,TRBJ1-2,ASSLGSGEVYGYT
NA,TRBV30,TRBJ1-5,AWSVRQGNQPQH
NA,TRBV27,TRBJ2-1,ASGASGLVYNEQF
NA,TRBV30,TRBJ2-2,AWSVSAGELF
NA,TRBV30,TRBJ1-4,AWGGGEKLF
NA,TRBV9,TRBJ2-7,ASSDGGGYEQY
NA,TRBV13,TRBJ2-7,ASSFDYRPGEQY
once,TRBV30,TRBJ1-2,AWRDRDYGYT
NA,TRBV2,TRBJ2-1,ASSDLRQGALDEQF
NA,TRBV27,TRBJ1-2,ASGNSRGHYGYT
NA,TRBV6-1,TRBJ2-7,ASSEVRGYEQY
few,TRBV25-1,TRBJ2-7,ASGRPGSEQY
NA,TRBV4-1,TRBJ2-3,ASSQGILDTQY